The clone carrying this T cell receptor beta chain was counted a single time. TCRdb's copy holds only in-frame clones and misses some; the assay was immunoSEQ multiplex PCR. This sample has about 180,000 clones, with approximately 92% found just once. This sample was included in a study of T cell responses to AZD1222 COVID-19 vaccine. Germline CDR1 is MNHEY and CDR2 is SMNVEV (reference sequence). The CDR3 is 15 amino acids. Trimming removed 5 bases at V and 2 bases at J, with 15 bases between. This sample comprised peripheral blood, obtained on day 0 of AZD1222 vaccination. The source is an adult in good health. The chain joins TRBV27 to TRBJ1-2; possibly TRBD1 for D (6 bases). The chain's CDR3 is CASSEALRGNYGYTF. CDR3 nucleotide sequence: TGTGCCAGCAGTGAAGCGTTGAGGGGGAACTATGGCTACACCTTC.